The present T cell receptor beta chain was sequenced within a study of blood T cell repertoires in COVID-19 (dated by TCRdb to between 2020 and 2021). For the wider study: Samples covering the acute and convalescent phases of COVID-19 were provided by collaborators in the United States, Italy and Spain. The material from the prospective study consisted of cDNA or gDNA derived from T cells, B-cell-depleted T cells, or PBMCs. Subjects who had been exposed to COVID-19, were actively infected with it, or had recovered from it provided the deeply sampled blood TCRbeta repertoires that made up the dataset. The repertoires were released in a freely available public database intended as a resource for research on the immune response to SARS-CoV-2. Samples were obtained from the ongoing ImmuneRACE study (first 160 participants) and from about 1,300 subjects provided by 6 global collaborators. The sample metadata nearly always contained a de-identified subject ID, COVID-19 status, age in years and sex. HLA class I and class II types, where available, came from metadata supplied by the sample provider rather than from assay-based typing.

TCRbeta CDR3 regions were amplified from genomic DNA using the immunoSEQ Assay, a bias-controlled multiplex PCR. Per the original workflow: The number of nucleated cells in each sample was estimated from the amplification of reference gene primers within the assay. To quantify the absolute abundance of each unique TCRbeta CDR3 rearrangement, sequence reads were collapsed and filtered. Productive Simpson clonality was computed per sample as the square root of Simpson's diversity index over productive rearrangements. Drawn from immuneACCESS, this table holds only the in-frame rearrangements with V and J called that TCRdb kept. Clones are partly lost; checked studies trace under half to an unresolved V gene and leave the rest unexplained. From that table come the V and J calls and clone size; the DNA was used to work out D and trimming. In this sample the table shows fewer than 95,000 clones, approximately 90% of which occur a single time. Around 16% of the sample goes to the ten largest clones.

Whole blood was collected in K2EDTA tubes by collaborating institutions according to the institutions' own protocols. For TCRbeta analysis, collaborator samples were shipped as frozen whole blood, as isolated PBMCs, or as DNA extracted from either sample type. From its cysteine to its phenylalanine, the CDR3 spans 16 amino acids. Only the CDR3 region is kept as DNA, spanning 48 bases read in frame from base 1. The germline V end is reduced by 1 base and the J end by 3 bases; junction bases left unmatched: 5. Based on the germline V gene, the CDR1 and CDR2 sequences are SNHLY and FYNNEI. Overall study results and their limits: How much clinical and demographic metadata was included differed by source and by participant, and the metadata was provided uncurated.

Remarks on this clone: This receptor's antigen is unknown. Qualities for individual bases were not recorded, and no much larger clone is one base off.

The specimen was peripheral blood. The TCR sequence derives from a male donor with acute or convalescent COVID-19. This chain joins TRBV2 to TRBJ2-3, and 9 junction bases match TRBD1. The CDR3 region reads CASSEGGTGSTDTQYF. The bases are TGTGCCAGCAGTGAAGGGGGGACAGGGTCGACAGATACGCAGTATTTT.